The TCR beta chain under discussion was sequenced for a study of Graves' ophthalmopathy and Graves' hyperthyroidism. From RNA, the CDR3 regions of TCR beta chains were amplified and sequenced. Second-round multiplex PCR came after first-round RT-PCR with HTBI primers. TCRdb re-called the multiplex PCR reads with MiXCR, one entry per CDR3 protein. The sample comprises roughly 600,000 distinct CDR3 sequences, less than 40% of which are singletons, and approximately 4.1% rests with the top ten. V lost 5 bases, J lost 6 bases, and 9 bases stayed unmatched. The CDR3 sequence is 15 residues long. Germline V gene lookup returns CDR1 SEHNR and CDR2 FQNEAQ (reference sequence).

The sample consisted of peripheral blood or thyroid tissue (not recorded which). This TCR came from an adult man with Graves' hyperthyroidism. The rearrangement uses TRBV7-9 and TRBJ1-5; 8 positions agree with TRBD1. For the CDR3, the DNA is TGTGCCAGCAGCGGACAGGGTTTAGAAATTCAGCCCCAGCATTTT. Translated, it gives CASSGQGLEIQPQHF.